These 27 T cell receptor beta chains came from one sample sequenced in a study of early T cells in non-severe SARS-CoV-2 infection. MiXCR, run by TCRdb on the 5' RACE reads, gives a single entry per CDR3 protein. The repertoire holds 62,000 or so distinct CDR3 sequences, with approximately 10% as singletons. Material for sequencing was whole blood. These receptors all stem from an adult who was a healthcare worker with PCR-confirmed SARS-CoV-2 infection or an uninfected control (not recorded which).

This clonotype was counted at least ten times. The chain uses TRBV29-1 and TRBJ1-1; D unresolved. The CDR3 runs to 15 residues. Germline V gene data show CDR1 as SQVTM and CDR2 as ANQGSEA. Trimming pared 6 bases from V and 1 base from J, leaving 18 bases between. The CDR3 DNA is TGCAGCGTCCAAGCATCGATCATAAAGAACACTGAAGCTTTCTTT. This translates into CSVQASIIKNTEAFF.

This clonotype has just a few counts. This chain uses TRBV29-1 with TRBJ2-1, with 7 nucleotides matching TRBD1. The CDR3 totals 14 residues. CDR1 is SQVTM and CDR2 is ANQGSEA in the germline V gene. Trimming took 8 bases from V and 3 from J; bases not matched to a gene: 10. The CDR3 bases are TGCAGCATTATAGACAGGGCCCTCTACAATGAGCAGTTCTTC. This translates into CSIIDRALYNEQFF.

This clonotype was seen many times. The J gene is TRBJ2-5, the V gene TRBV14, with D unresolved. Trimming cost V 4 bases and J 5 bases, with 26 bases left between them. CDR1 and CDR2 from the germline V gene are SGHDN and FVKESK. CDR3 length: 18 amino acids. The CDR3: CASSRDPDSQTWAETQYF. The CDR3 bases are TGTGCCAGCAGCCGAGATCCAGACTCCCAAACCTGGGCGGAGACCCAGTACTTC.

This clonotype was seen at least ten times. The chain has TRBV19 and TRBJ1-1; the D is unclear. V dropped 9 bases and J dropped 1 base, with 18 bases sitting between them. Looked up from germline, CDR1 is LNHDA and CDR2 is SQIVND (reference sequence). The length of the CDR3 is 15 residues. In nucleotides, the CDR3 is TGTGCCAGCCTCCTCGACCACGAAACGAACACTGAAGCTTTCTTT. It specifies CASLLDHETNTEAFF.

This clonotype was counted only a few times. The chain employs TRBV5-1 and TRBJ1-6; possibly TRBD1 for D (5 bases). V lost 2 bases and J lost 5, with 11 bases in between. Germline CDR1 and CDR2: SGHRS and YFSETQ. The CDR3 loop spans 15 amino acids. Here the CDR3 DNA reads TGCGCCAGCAGCTTAGCACAGGCGGATAATTCACCCCTCCACTTT. This codes for CASSLAQADNSPLHF. The full variable domain, in which reference TRBV5-1 and TRBJ1-6 provide the parts outside the CDR3, is KAGVTQTPRYLIKTRGQQVTLSCSPISGHRSVSWYQQTPGQGLQFLFEYFSETQRNKGNFPGRFSGRQFSNSRSEMNVSTLELGDSALYLCASSLAQADNSPLHFGNGTRLTVT.

This clonotype occurred many times. The chain uses TRBV19 and TRBJ2-5, with 11 bases aligning to TRBD1. The CDR3 loop spans 15 amino acids. Trimming removed 5 bases from V and 5 bases from J; junction bases left unmatched: 7. Germline assignment: CDR1 LNHDA and CDR2 SQIVND (reference sequence). CDR3 nucleotide sequence: TGTGCCAGTAGTCTCCGGACAGGGGGCAGGGAGACCCAGTACTTC. Protein product: CASSLRTGGRETQYF.

This clonotype has ten or more counts. V is TRBV7-3 and J is TRBJ2-7; D not resolved. This CDR3 has 11 residues. The V end lost 4 bases, the J end lost 7 bases, and 8 bases lay between the germline ends. The germline gives CDR1 SGHTA, CDR2 FQGTGA. CDR3 DNA: TGTGCCAGCAGCTCCCCCCGAGAGCAGTACGTC. Protein product: CASSSPREQYV.

This clonotype was counted many times. V gene TRBV6-5 combines with J gene TRBJ1-2; D uncertain. Between the trimmed V and J ends, which lost 5 bases and 7 bases, there was a span of 17 bases. Per germline, CDR1 MNHEY and CDR2 SVGAGI. This CDR3 region has 14 residues. CDR3 in DNA: TGTGCCAGCAGTAACAACCGGCGGGCGCTTGGCTACACCTTC. This codes for CASSNNRRALGYTF.

In this sample, this clonotype turned up many times. The chain employs TRBV20-1 and TRBJ2-5; no reliable D call. This CDR3 region has 11 residues. The germline CDR1 and CDR2 sequences are DFQATT and SNEGSKA (reference sequence). V dropped 0 bases and J dropped 13 bases, with 12 bases sitting between them. The CDR3 nucleotides read TGCAGTGCTAGAGATCCCCCGGGTCTGTACTTC. Residues: CSARDPPGLYF.

The chain recombines TRBV7-9 with TRBJ1-2; a weak D match, TRBD1 (6 bases). V lost 3 bases to trimming and J lost 4 bases, with 9 bases between them. Germline V lookup: CDR1 SEHNR, CDR2 FQNEAQ (reference sequence). The CDR3 covers 13 residues. CDR3 protein: CASSFYRVYGYTF. The CDR3 DNA reads TGTGCCAGCAGCTTCTACAGGGTCTATGGCTACACCTTC.

This clonotype was recorded a few times. The J gene is TRBJ1-6, the V gene TRBV5-1, with D uncertain. V was cut by 4 bases and J by 4 bases, with 12 bases left in between. The germline gives CDR1 SGHRS, CDR2 YFSETQ. This CDR3 contains 15 residues. The CDR3 region has the DNA TGCGCCAGCAGCCCCACGGCGGAATATAATTCACCCCTCCACTTT. As protein: CASSPTAEYNSPLHF.

The CDR3 loop reads CASSRSQGDIEAFF. CDR3 coding DNA: TGTGCCAGCAGCCGAAGCCAGGGAGACATTGAAGCTTTCTTT. The chain recombines TRBV11-2 with TRBJ1-1; a weak D match, TRBD1 (5 bases). V shed 5 bases and J shed 7 bases, with 17 bases lying between them. CDR1 SGHAT and CDR2 FQNNGV come from the germline V gene. The CDR3 extends over 14 amino acids.

This clonotype was counted ten times or more. The gene calls are TRBV6-1 and TRBJ1-3; the D gene is possibly TRBD1 (5 bases). V was trimmed by 6 bases and J by 4 bases, leaving 13 bases between them. The CDR3 spans 14 residues. CDR1 MNHNS and CDR2 SASEGT come from the germline V gene. CDR3 in DNA: TGTGCCAGCAGGAGCAGGGTCACGGGAAACACCATATATTTT. This translates into CASRSRVTGNTIYF.

The chain joins TRBV7-9 to TRBJ2-7, with D uncertain. V lost 1 base to trimming and J lost 0 bases, with 7 bases between them. This CDR3 has 14 residues. From germline, CDR1 is SEHNR and CDR2 FQNEAQ (reference sequence). The CDR3: CASSLGTGSYEQYV. DNA of the CDR3: TGTGCCAGCAGCTTAGGGACCGGCTCCTACGAGCAGTACGTC.

This clonotype turned up a few times. The J gene is TRBJ1-3, the V gene TRBV7-8; 9 bases align to TRBD1. J gave up 7 bases and V 6 bases, and 4 bases lay outside the gene matches. The CDR3 has 13 residues. CDR1 and CDR2 from the germline V gene are SGHVS and FQNEAQ. The DNA for the CDR3 is TGTGCCAGCAGGGACAGGGGAAAGAACACCATATATTTT. It encodes CASRDRGKNTIYF.

In this sample, this clonotype turned up a few times. The chain employs TRBV12-3 or TRBV12-4 and TRBJ1-4, with a tentative D call TRBD1 (5 bases). The CDR3 runs 14 residues. With 5 bases removed from V and 8 bases from J, the gap between germline ends came to 15 bases. The CDR3 loop is CASSDTGYGEKLFF. In nucleotides, the CDR3 is TGTGCCAGCAGTGATACAGGCTACGGGGAAAAACTGTTTTTT.

The V gene is TRBV30, the J gene TRBJ1-2, with a tentative D call TRBD1 (5 bases). Looked up from germline, CDR1 is GTSNPN and CDR2 is SVGIG (reference sequence). The V end was cut by 2 bases, the J end by 7 bases, with 17 bases between. CDR3 length equals 14 residues. The CDR3 DNA reads TGTGCCTGGAGTAGGACATTTATTGGTGGTGGCTACACCTTC. Residues: CAWSRTFIGGGYTF.

This clonotype has just a few counts. The CDR3 is CAARTPGYGYTF. CDR3 coding DNA: TGTGCCGCTCGGACCCCGGGGTATGGCTACACCTTC. J is TRBJ1-2 and V is TRBV3-1; D is unclear. Germline V gene sequence: CDR1 LGHDT, CDR2 YNNKEL (reference sequence). V was pared by 11 bases and J by 5 bases, with 15 bases between. CDR3 size: 12 residues.

This rearrangement joins TRBV6-6 to TRBJ2-7, with D tentatively TRBD1 or TRBD2 (5 bases each). Germline V gene lookup returns CDR1 MNHNY and CDR2 SVGAGI (reference sequence). The V gene lost 0 bases and the J gene lost 2 bases, with 11 bases spanning the gap. This CDR3 has 15 amino acids. CDR3 sequence (DNA): TGTGCCAGCAGTTACTCGGGGGACGGACCCTACGAGCAGTACGTC. The encoded protein is CASSYSGDGPYEQYV.

The rearrangement joins TRBV9 to TRBJ2-1; TRBD2 matches at 14 bases. CDR3 length equals 16 residues. The V gene end was trimmed by 3 bases and the J gene end by 4 bases; junction bases not matched to a gene: 3. CDR1 is SGDLS and CDR2 is YYNGEE in the germline V gene. DNA for the CDR3: TGTGCCAGCAGCGCAGGGACTAGCGGGGGTTACAATGAGCAGTTCTTC. Amino acid sequence: CASSAGTSGGYNEQFF.

V usage is TRBV12-3 or TRBV12-4 and J usage is TRBJ2-3, with 8 bases that match TRBD2. With 6 bases clipped from V and 2 bases from J, the junction kept 10 bases outside the gene matches. The CDR3 sequence is 16 residues long. The CDR3 sequence is CASRPMIAGTTDTQYF. In nucleotides, the CDR3 is TGTGCCAGCAGGCCGATGATAGCGGGAACCACAGATACGCAGTATTTT.

There are a few counts of this clonotype. The chain employs TRBV5-1 and TRBJ2-3; TRBD2 matches at 7 bases. The J segment lost 0 bases and the V segment lost 4 bases, leaving 5 bases of the junction unmatched. Germline V gene lookup returns CDR1 SGHRS and CDR2 YFSETQ. CDR3 length: 15 residues. The CDR3 protein is CASSPGLPSTDTQYF. The CDR3 DNA follows: TGCGCCAGCAGCCCGGGACTACCAAGCACAGATACGCAGTATTTT.

The J gene is TRBJ2-4, the V gene TRBV7-9; the D is unclear. Deletions cut 6 bases from V and 2 bases from J, with 17 bases between. CDR3 size: 16 residues. Per the germline V gene, CDR1 is SEHNR and CDR2 is FQNEAQ (reference sequence). The CDR3 spells CASSPRPKSTKNIQYF. Here the CDR3 DNA reads TGTGCCAGCAGTCCTCGGCCCAAGTCCACCAAAAACATTCAGTACTTC. Full variable domain (missing parts from reference TRBV7-9 and TRBJ2-4): DTGVSQNPRHKITKRGQNVTFRCDPISEHNRLYWYRQTLGQGPEFLTYFQNEAQLEKSRLLSDRFSAERPKGSFSTLEIQRTEQGDSAMYLCASSPRPKSTKNIQYFGAGTRLSVL.

This clonotype was seen a few times. The DNA for the CDR3 is TGTGCCAGCAGGGACTCTTTATGGAATGAGCAGTTCTTC. Encoded protein: CASRDSLWNEQFF. The chain has TRBV6-5 and TRBJ2-1, with D maybe TRBD2 (5 bases). Germline V gene data show CDR1 as MNHEY and CDR2 as SVGAGI. CDR3 length: 13 amino acids. The V gene lost 6 bases and the J gene lost 7 bases, with 13 bases spanning the gap.

This clonotype has a handful of counts. The chain is built from TRBV5-1 and TRBJ1-1, with 8 bases that match TRBD1. Germline CDR1 reads SGHRS; CDR2 reads YFSETQ. The V segment lost 4 bases and the J segment 7 bases; nucleotides outside the gene matches: 12. The CDR3 spans 15 residues. In DNA, the CDR3 is TGCGCCAGCAGCGGGACGACAGGGGCGGCCAATGAAGCTTTCTTT. Translated: CASSGTTGAANEAFF.

This clonotype was detected a few times. The V and J genes are TRBV11-2 and TRBJ2-1; possibly TRBD1 or TRBD2 for D (5 bases each). Deletions cut 0 bases from V and 10 bases from J, with 10 bases between. The V gene's germline CDR1 is SGHAT and CDR2 FQNNGV. The length of the CDR3 is 13 residues. The chain's CDR3 is CASSLDRGTEQFF. The CDR3 DNA reads as TGTGCCAGCAGCTTAGATCGTGGGACGGAGCAGTTCTTC.

In DNA, the CDR3 is TGTGCCAGCTCACCAGGACAGGGGCTGTATAGCAATCAGCCCCAGCATTTT. As protein: CASSPGQGLYSNQPQHF. V usage is TRBV18 and J usage is TRBJ1-5; 9 bases match TRBD1. This CDR3 has 17 residues. The junction had 5 bases not matched to a gene; V was cut back by 2 bases and J by 0 bases. Per germline, CDR1 KGHSH and CDR2 LQKENI.